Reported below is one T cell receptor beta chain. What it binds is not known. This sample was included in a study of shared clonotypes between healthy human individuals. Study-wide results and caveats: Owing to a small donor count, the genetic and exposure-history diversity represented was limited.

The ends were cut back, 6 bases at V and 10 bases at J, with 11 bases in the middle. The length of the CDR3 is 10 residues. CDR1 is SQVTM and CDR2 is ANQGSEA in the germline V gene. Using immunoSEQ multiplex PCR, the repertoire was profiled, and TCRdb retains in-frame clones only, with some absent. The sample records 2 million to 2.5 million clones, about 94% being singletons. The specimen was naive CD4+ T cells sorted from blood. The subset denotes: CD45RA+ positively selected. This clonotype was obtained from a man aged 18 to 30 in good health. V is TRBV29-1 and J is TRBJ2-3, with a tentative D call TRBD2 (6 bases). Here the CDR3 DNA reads TGCAGCGTCCCGGGACTTCCGCAGTATTTT. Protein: CSVPGLPQYF.